This passage covers 29 T cell receptor beta chains from one sample sequenced in a study of identical twins. MiXCR, run by TCRdb on the 5' RACE reads, gives a single entry per CDR3 protein. The sample lists 350,000 to 400,000 distinct CDR3 sequences, roughly 9% seen once, with about 9.1% in the top ten. Sample: naive T cells sorted from blood. The receptors come from a woman between 50 and 59 years old in good health.

CDR3 loop: CASADTINNEQFF. The DNA for the CDR3 is TGTGCCAGCGCCGACACCATTAACAATGAGCAGTTCTTC. The gene calls are TRBV12-3 or TRBV12-4 and TRBJ2-1; D ambiguous. The CDR3 covers 13 residues. V lost 8 bases and J 5 bases, leaving 13 bases between the germline ends.

This clonotype was found many times. In nucleotides, the CDR3 is TGTGCCACCAGCGCGCCCCGTGGGGAGCTGTTTTTT. Translation gives CATSAPRGELFF. The chain recombines TRBV15 with TRBJ2-2; D unresolved. The CDR3 has 12 amino acids. Trimming left V 5 bases short and J 8 bases short, with 9 bases between. Germline values: CDR1 LNHNV, CDR2 YYDKDF (reference sequence).

This clonotype was detected a few times. The DNA of the CDR3 is TGTGCCAGCAGTTACTCGATTCGACCTAGCGGGAGGGCCTCCTACGAGCAGTACGTC. Amino acid sequence: CASSYSIRPSGRASYEQYV. The chain couples TRBV6-2 or TRBV6-3 to TRBJ2-7; 12 bases line up with TRBD2. Unmatched junction bases numbered 9, after V lost 0 bases and J lost 0 bases. CDR3 length: 19 amino acids. CDR1 and CDR2 from the germline V gene are MNHEY and SVGEGT.

This clonotype has a handful of counts. V is TRBV12-3 or TRBV12-4 and J is TRBJ1-1; TRBD1 matches at 9 bases. The junction had 5 bases not matched to a gene; V was cut back by 6 bases and J by 3 bases. CDR3 length: 14 amino acids. The CDR3 DNA reads TGTGCCAGCAGGAGGGACAGGGTGGACACTGAAGCTTTCTTT. Its protein is CASRRDRVDTEAFF.

This clonotype occurred a few times. This chain uses TRBV9 with TRBJ2-5; 8 bases fit TRBD2. This CDR3 is built from 16 residues. J gave up 1 base and V 0 bases, and 5 bases lay outside the gene matches. CDR1 is SGDLS, CDR2 YYNGEE, per germline. In DNA, the CDR3 is TGTGCCAGCAGCGTAGGGGCGGGAGGCCTCCAAGAGACCCAGTACTTC. Translating gives CASSVGAGGLQETQYF.

This clonotype was seen more than once but under ten times. This rearrangement joins TRBV27 to TRBJ1-3; maybe TRBD1 (5 bases). Germline CDR1 and CDR2: MNHEY and SMNVEV (reference sequence). The CDR3 runs to 15 residues. V lost 4 bases and J lost 0, with 10 bases in between. Written as DNA, the CDR3 is TGTGCCAGCAGTTCCAGGGACGGCTCTGGAAACACCATATATTTT. This translates into CASSSRDGSGNTIYF.

This chain links TRBV20-1 with TRBJ2-7, with D maybe TRBD2 (6 bases). Germline-derived CDR1 and CDR2 are DFQATT and SNEGSKA (reference sequence). Trimming took 6 bases from V and 3 from J, leaving 12 bases between them. The CDR3 runs to 12 residues. The CDR3 sequence is CSAYRDFYEQYF. The CDR3 DNA reads TGCAGTGCGTACCGGGACTTCTACGAGCAGTACTTC.

V and J are TRBV7-8 and TRBJ1-3; D unresolved. The CDR3 extends over 15 amino acids. CDR1 SGHVS and CDR2 FQNEAQ come from the germline V gene. Deletions cut 4 bases from V and 0 bases from J, with 10 bases between. CDR3 protein: CASSSQPGSGNTIYF. The DNA for the CDR3 is TGTGCCAGCAGCTCACAGCCGGGCTCTGGAAACACCATATATTTT.

This rearrangement joins TRBV10-2 to TRBJ2-1, with TRBD2 matching 8 bases. This CDR3 has 14 amino acids. Unmatched junction bases numbered 11, after V lost 8 bases and J lost 8 bases. Germline CDR1 WSHSY, CDR2 SAAADI. The CDR3 loop is CASFERELMYEQFF. CDR3 DNA: TGCGCCAGCTTTGAGCGGGAGTTGATGTATGAGCAGTTCTTC.

In this sample, this clonotype turned up many times. The chain uses TRBV6-1 and TRBJ1-5, with D unclear. Germline lookup yields CDR1 MNHNS and CDR2 SASEGT. The V end lost 1 base, the J end lost 6 bases, and 10 bases lay between the germline ends. The CDR3 contains 14 residues. The chain's CDR3 is CASSEVVLTQPQHF. CDR3 DNA: TGTGCCAGCAGTGAAGTTGTTTTAACTCAGCCCCAGCATTTT.

V and J are TRBV20-1 and TRBJ2-1; the match to TRBD2 covers 14 bases. CDR1 is DFQATT, CDR2 SNEGSKA, per germline (reference sequence). This CDR3 region has 16 residues. V shed 5 bases and J 5 bases; nucleotides not matched to a gene: 8. The CDR3 sequence is CSAYFGLAGGNNEQFF. Written as DNA, the CDR3 is TGCAGTGCTTACTTCGGACTAGCGGGAGGCAACAATGAGCAGTTCTTC.

This clonotype occurred many times. The chain has TRBV27 and TRBJ2-1; 8 bases agree with TRBD2. Unmatched junction bases numbered 3, after V lost 8 bases and J lost 6 bases. The germline V gene encodes CDR1 MNHEY and CDR2 SMNVEV (reference sequence). The length of the CDR3 is 12 residues. The CDR3 is CASGAGGNEQFF. CDR3 sequence (DNA): TGTGCCAGCGGGGCGGGAGGCAATGAGCAGTTCTTC.

This clonotype was found a few times. The chain employs TRBV20-1 and TRBJ1-5; no definite D call. The ends were cut back, 3 bases at V and 4 bases at J, with 7 bases in the middle. The CDR3 has 12 amino acids. The germline V gene encodes CDR1 DFQATT and CDR2 SNEGSKA (reference sequence). The CDR3 sequence is CSARAGNQPQHF. CDR3 in DNA: TGCAGTGCTAGGGCGGGGAATCAGCCCCAGCATTTT.

This clonotype was found many times. The genes are TRBV20-1 and TRBJ2-3; D is ambiguous. The germline CDR1 and CDR2 sequences are DFQATT and SNEGSKA (reference sequence). The V end was cut by 5 bases, the J end by 4 bases, with 10 bases between. The CDR3 sequence is 12 residues long. CDR3 residues: CSARLVADTQYF. As DNA, the CDR3 is TGCAGTGCTCGCTTAGTGGCAGATACGCAGTATTTT.

In its sample, this clonotype was seen many times. J is TRBJ2-2 and V is TRBV14, with D unresolved. Germline V gene data show CDR1 as SGHDN and CDR2 as FVKESK. Between the trimmed V and J ends, which lost 2 bases and 6 bases, there was a span of 10 bases. CDR3 length: 14 amino acids. The CDR3 DNA reads TGTGCCAGCAGCCAACTTGATCGGGCCGGGGAGCTGTTTTTT. This codes for CASSQLDRAGELFF. Complete variable domain (other parts from reference TRBV14 and TRBJ2-2): EAGVTQFPSHSVIEKGQTVTLRCDPISGHDNLYWYRRVMGKEIKFLLHFVKESKQDESGMPNNRFLAERTGGTYSTLKVQPAELEDSGVYFCASSQLDRAGELFFGEGSRLTVL.

This clonotype was seen ten or more times. This chain joins TRBV3-1 and TRBJ1-5; D unresolved. With 0 bases removed from V and 4 bases from J, the gap between germline ends came to 10 bases. The CDR3 contains 15 residues. Germline assignment: CDR1 LGHDT and CDR2 YNNKEL (reference sequence). The CDR3 region has the DNA TGTGCCAGCAGCCAAGACCGGACGTCTAATCAGCCCCAGCATTTT. Its protein is CASSQDRTSNQPQHF.

This clonotype was seen a handful of times. This rearrangement joins TRBV11-3 to TRBJ2-7; D assignment may be TRBD1 or TRBD2 (5 bases each). Germline lookup yields CDR1 SGHNT and CDR2 YENEEA. V dropped 5 bases and J dropped 9 bases, with 29 bases sitting between them. The CDR3 totals 17 residues. CDR3: CASSTNSGTLPTEAQYV. DNA of the CDR3: TGTGCCAGCAGCACGAACTCCGGGACCCTTCCGACCGAGGCGCAGTACGTC.

The sample holds many counts of this clonotype. The chain combines TRBV5-1 with TRBJ1-1; 9 positions match TRBD1. The CDR3 consists of 15 residues. The ends lost 0 bases at V and 5 bases at J; junction bases unmatched: 5. The germline CDR1 and CDR2 sequences are SGHRS and YFSETQ. The CDR3 spells CASSLARDRDTEAFF. The DNA for the CDR3 is TGCGCCAGCAGCTTGGCCCGGGACAGGGATACTGAAGCTTTCTTT.

Ten or more counts support this clonotype. The chain couples TRBV25-1 to TRBJ2-7, with unresolved D. This CDR3 region has 15 residues. V gave up 4 bases and J gave up 0 bases, with 13 bases separating them. CDR1 is MGHDK, CDR2 SYGVNS, per germline. CDR3 protein: CASSGSFSISYEQYF. CDR3 DNA sequence: TGTGCCAGCAGTGGTAGCTTCTCGATCTCCTACGAGCAGTACTTC.

This clonotype was picked up a small number of times. This chain joins TRBV27 and TRBJ2-1; 11 positions match TRBD2. CDR1 MNHEY and CDR2 SMNVEV come from the germline V gene (reference sequence). Unmatched junction bases numbered 10, after V lost 5 bases and J lost 7 bases. The CDR3 length is 16 residues. The CDR3 region is CASSPIAGGPGNEQFF. Written as DNA, the CDR3 is TGTGCCAGCAGTCCAATAGCGGGAGGGCCTGGTAATGAGCAGTTCTTC.

The gene calls are TRBV6-1 and TRBJ2-1, with D unresolved. CDR3 length equals 15 residues. Trimming shortened V by 4 bases and J by 0 bases, and 10 bases separated the two germline ends. Germline CDR1 reads MNHNS; CDR2 reads SASEGT. The CDR3 sequence: CASSADLGSYNEQFF. Written as DNA, the CDR3 is TGTGCCAGCAGTGCCGACCTGGGCTCCTACAATGAGCAGTTCTTC.

This clonotype was observed at least ten times. The CDR3 DNA sequence: TGTGCCAGCAGCTTAGCCGGCGTCGGGAACACCGGGGAGCTGTTTTTT. It codes for CASSLAGVGNTGELFF. The gene calls are TRBV7-6 and TRBJ2-2; no definite D call. Per the germline V gene, CDR1 is SGHVS and CDR2 is FNYEAQ. The V end was cut by 0 bases, the J end by 1 base, with 9 bases between. The CDR3 extends over 16 amino acids. Filled out from reference TRBV7-6 and TRBJ2-2, the complete variable domain reads GAGVSQSPRYKVTKRGQDVALRCDPISGHVSLYWYRQALGQGPEFLTYFNYEAQQDKSGLPNDRFSAERPEGSISTLTIQRTEQRDSAMYRCASSLAGVGNTGELFFGEGSRLTVL.

This clonotype was counted at least ten times. J is TRBJ2-1 and V is TRBV27; D remains unclear. The length of the CDR3 is 13 residues. Germline loops: CDR1 MNHEY, CDR2 SMNVEV (reference sequence). Trimming took off 4 bases at V and 5 bases at J, with 9 bases between the two ends. Written as DNA, the CDR3 is TGTGCCAGCAGTTCCTTGATGAACAATGAGCAGTTCTTC. This translates into CASSSLMNNEQFF.

This clonotype turned up a few times. This chain uses TRBV2 with TRBJ2-1; D tentatively reads TRBD1 or TRBD2 (5 bases each). V was cut by 6 bases and J by 4 bases, with 13 bases left in between. Germline CDR1 reads SNHLY; CDR2 reads FYNNEI. The CDR3 length is 14 residues. The CDR3 is CASSGTNLYNEQFF. The CDR3 nucleotides read TGTGCCAGCAGCGGGACCAACCTTTACAATGAGCAGTTCTTC.

The sample holds many counts of this clonotype. The rearrangement uses TRBV5-6 and TRBJ2-3; TRBD2 matches 11 bases. Germline CDR1 reads SGHDT; CDR2 reads YYEEEE. The CDR3 consists of 16 residues. The V and J ends lost 5 bases and 3 bases, in that order; junction bases with no gene match: 8. CDR3 nucleotides: TGTGCCAGCAGAAAACTAGCGGGAGAATCAACAGATACGCAGTATTTT. Amino acid sequence: CASRKLAGESTDTQYF.

This clonotype was recorded a few times. This sequence joins TRBV7-2 and TRBJ2-7; TRBD2 matches 12 bases. Germline V lookup: CDR1 SGHTA, CDR2 FQGNSA. Trimming took 9 bases from V and 5 from J; bases not matched to a gene: 8. The CDR3 is 14 residues long. CDR3 loop: CASRRTSGNDEQYV. The CDR3 DNA is TGTGCCAGTAGGAGGACTAGCGGGAATGACGAGCAGTACGTC.

The J gene is TRBJ2-1, the V gene TRBV5-1; 9 nucleotides line up with TRBD1. Trimming took 4 bases from V and 8 from J; bases not matched to a gene: 7. CDR1 SGHRS and CDR2 YFSETQ come from the germline V gene. This CDR3 is 14 amino acids long. Here the CDR3 reads CASSPLQGAHEQFF. The CDR3 bases are TGCGCCAGCAGCCCTTTACAGGGGGCGCATGAGCAGTTCTTC.

This chain uses TRBV7-9 with TRBJ2-1; 9 bases are a match to TRBD2. V was clipped by 1 base and J by 0 bases; unmatched bases: 7. The CDR3 has 18 residues. CDR1 is SEHNR, CDR2 FQNEAQ, per germline (reference sequence). The CDR3 region has the DNA TGTGCCAGCAGCTTAGTAGCGGGAGCGGGTAGCTCCTACAATGAGCAGTTCTTC. Translated, it gives CASSLVAGAGSSYNEQFF.

V usage is TRBV4-2 and J usage is TRBJ2-5; 8 bases map to TRBD2. The trim removed 0 bases at V and 5 bases at J, leaving 5 bases unmatched. Per the germline V gene, CDR1 is LGHNA and CDR2 is YNFKEQ. The CDR3 sequence is 15 residues long. The CDR3 DNA is TGTGCCAGCAGCCAAGAGTCGGGAGGGCCGGAGACCCAGTACTTC. It encodes CASSQESGGPETQYF.